This TCR beta chain derives from a study of vaccination and CD4 T cells after COVID-19. V was pared by 0 bases and J by 2 bases, with 10 bases between. The CDR3 has 14 residues. CDR1 DFQATT and CDR2 SNEGSKA come from the germline V gene (reference sequence). Treatment noted: approximately 10-day PBMC culture with coronavirus spike peptide pools or control peptides (ViraFEST assay). An Oncomine TCR Beta short-read assay was used to sequence the DNA from cultured CD4+ T cells. One entry per CDR3 protein results from TCRdb running MiXCR on the PCR reads. The sample carries 12,000 or so distinct CDR3 sequences, around 32% recorded once. This clonotype is deemed medium-sized. Antigen specificity is unknown.

The TCR comes from a human donor who received a COVID-19 vaccine. The sequenced sample was CD4+ T cells from blood, cultured in vitro, obtained before SARS-CoV-2 vaccination. The rearrangement joins TRBV20-1 to TRBJ2-5; D uncertain. The CDR3 sequence: CSARDILEQETQYF. CDR3 nucleotides: TGCAGTGCTAGAGATATCCTAGAACAAGAGACCCAGTACTTC.